This T cell receptor (beta chain) was identified in a study of blood T cells in healthy people across ages. The germline V gene encodes CDR1 LGHNA and CDR2 YSLEER. CDR3 length: 15 residues. V was trimmed by 1 base and J by 7 bases, leaving 16 bases between them. At least ten counts were recorded for this clonotype. Its cognate antigen is unknown. Using a J-beta primer mix together with a sample-barcoded 5' primer, a second PCR was run for roughly 6 to 12 cycles. From the 5' RACE reads, TCRdb called clonotypes with MiXCR, one entry per CDR3 protein. The sample has more than 800,000 distinct CDR3 sequences; around 30% are singletons. Study-wide findings and caveats: Significant beta diversity loss was already apparent by age approximately 38, declining roughly linearly. Diversity figures based on one million T cells were deemed too low.

PBMCs were isolated at a quantity of at least 7 million per sample. V is TRBV4-3 and J is TRBJ1-1; D unclear. Input material: blood. The TCR was taken from an elderly woman in good health. The CDR3 bases are TGCGCCAGCAGCCAAGGGGTGGGGAGGAAGGGTGAAGCTTTCTTT. This sequence encodes CASSQGVGRKGEAFF.